Listed below are T cell receptor beta chains from one sample, sequenced in a study of identifying expanded T cells in peripheral blood. Clones were read by immunoSEQ multiplex PCR, and TCRdb kept only the in-frame ones, dropping some. Found here are fewer than 130,000 clones, 85% to 90% of them singletons; the top ten hold about 15%. Sequenced: blood. Receptor source: a person aged 18-69 years in good health. Both conserved end residues are part of each CDR3. D genes are given only for firm matches. Rows may omit the clone size; those that give it use once, few, many or a size class.

D,J,size,V,CDR3,DNA
.,TRBJ2-3,once,TRBV16,CASSQSSWGGTDTQYF,TGTGCCAGCAGCCAATCGAGCTGGGGGGGCACAGATACGCAGTATTTT
.,TRBJ2-3,.,TRBV5-1,CASSGPGGGTDTQYF,TGCGCCAGCAGCGGTCCCGGGGGAGGAACAGATACGCAGTATTTT
.,TRBJ2-3,.,TRBV29-1,CSVDRGSTDTQYF,TGCAGCGTTGATAGGGGGAGCACAGATACGCAGTATTTT
.,TRBJ1-2,.,TRBV6-6,CASRPTSNYGYTF,TGTGCCAGCAGACCGACTTCTAACTATGGCTACACCTTC
TRBD2,TRBJ2-5,once,TRBV6-1,CASSAAASGQETQYF,TGTGCCAGCAGTGCCGCCGCTAGCGGGCAAGAGACCCAGTACTTC
.,TRBJ1-5,.,TRBV6-5,CASSYSRGQPQHF,TGTGCCAGCAGTTACTCCCGGGGGCAACCCCAGCATTTT
TRBD1,TRBJ1-5,.,TRBV5-1,CASSPGTGEVQPQHF,TGCGCCAGCAGCCCCGGGACAGGGGAGGTTCAGCCCCAGCATTTT
.,TRBJ1-1,.,TRBV5-6,CASSSFGGKEDEAFF,TGTGCCAGCAGCTCTTTTGGGGGAAAAGAAGATGAAGCTTTCTTT
TRBD1,TRBJ1-1,.,TRBV6-4,CASRGTDGNTEAFF,TGTGCCAGCAGAGGGACAGACGGAAACACTGAAGCTTTCTTT
.,TRBJ1-5,.,TRBV6-6,CASSYRDFQPQHF,TGTGCCAGCAGTTACAGGGATTTTCAGCCCCAGCATTTT
.,TRBJ1-4,once,TRBV7-2,CASSLTGQVVLGTNEKLFF,TGTGCCAGCAGCTTAACTGGGCAGGTGGTTTTAGGAACTAATGAAAAACTGTTTTTT
TRBD1,TRBJ2-5,.,TRBV6-1,CASSELRQGAWETQYF,TGTGCCAGCAGTGAACTCAGACAGGGGGCTTGGGAGACCCAGTACTTC
.,TRBJ1-2,.,TRBV19,CASSIRGQGYTF,TGTGCCAGTAGTATCAGGGGCCAAGGCTACACCTTC
.,TRBJ2-7,.,TRBV7-2,CASSLASSSYEQYF,TGTGCCAGCAGCTTAGCGTCATCATCCTACGAGCAGTACTTC
.,TRBJ2-3,.,TRBV5-6,CASSLITADTQYF,TGTGCCAGCAGCTTGATAACGGCAGATACGCAGTATTTT
.,TRBJ2-7,.,TRBV6-6,CASLGTNYHEVLEQYF,TGTGCCAGCCTCGGGACCAATTATCATGAAGTACTCGAGCAGTACTTC
.,TRBJ1-3,.,TRBV2,CASLKLGTGNTIYF,TGTGCCAGCCTGAAGCTGGGAACTGGAAACACCATATATTTT
.,TRBJ2-5,.,TRBV6-6,CASSSGPQFYF,TGTGCCAGCAGCTCGGGACCGCAATTCTACTTC
TRBD1,TRBJ2-7,once,TRBV2,CASSEAEGQVLNEQYF,TGTGCCAGCAGTGAAGCCGAGGGACAGGTCTTGAACGAGCAGTACTTC
.,TRBJ1-1,few,TRBV5-5,CASKKSPVAEAFF,TGTGCCAGTAAAAAATCCCCAGTCGCTGAAGCTTTCTTT
TRBD1,TRBJ2-2,.,TRBV2,CASIPWTGDTGELFF,TGTGCCAGCATCCCGTGGACAGGGGACACCGGGGAGCTGTTTTTT
TRBD1,TRBJ1-6,.,TRBV18,CASSRNPQTGIDNSPLHF,TGTGCCAGCTCACGAAACCCCCAGACAGGGATTGATAATTCACCCCTCCACTTT
.,TRBJ2-3,.,TRBV4-3,CASSQVPPPDTQYF,TGCGCCAGCAGCCAAGTCCCCCCCCCAGATACGCAGTATTTT
.,TRBJ1-1,once,TRBV19,CASSAGPNTEAFF,TGTGCCAGTAGTGCAGGGCCGAACACTGAAGCTTTCTTT
.,TRBJ2-2,.,TRBV7-9,CASSLVSGHTGELFF,TGTGCCAGCAGCTTAGTTAGTGGACACACCGGGGAGCTGTTTTTT
.,TRBJ1-2,.,TRBV11-1,CASSSENHYGYTF,TGTGCCAGCAGCTCAGAGAACCACTATGGCTACACCTTC
.,TRBJ1-2,once,TRBV7-2,CASSSGTSYGYTF,TGTGCCAGCAGCTCCGGGACAAGTTATGGCTACACCTTC
TRBD1,TRBJ2-7,.,TRBV5-6,CASSAGTAYEQYF,TGTGCCAGCAGCGCCGGGACAGCCTACGAGCAGTACTTC
.,TRBJ1-2,.,TRBV6-5,CASSAGYGYLYGYTF,TGTGCCAGCAGTGCTGGGTATGGTTATCTCTATGGCTACACCTTC
TRBD1,TRBJ1-2,few,TRBV12-5,CASGRGQGNGYTF,TGTGCTAGTGGACGAGGACAGGGTAATGGCTACACCTTC
.,TRBJ2-3,.,TRBV5-1,CASSFGEPTDTQYF,TGCGCCAGCAGCTTTGGGGAGCCCACAGATACGCAGTATTTT